This TCR beta chain originates from a study of T-cell memory formation after mild COVID-19. Study details: Clusters were largely donor specific. The study, taken as a whole, reports: Mainly in CM and EM were contracting CD4+ clones; CD8+ were in EMRA.

After 5'RACE with constant-segment primers, TCR alpha and TCR beta cDNA libraries carrying sample barcodes and UMIs were obtained. TCRdb processed the 5' RACE reads anew with MiXCR; each CDR3 protein has one entry. The sample has roughly 250,000 distinct CDR3 sequences, roughly 15% seen once. This CDR3 comprises 15 residues. Unmatched junction bases numbered 10, after V lost 8 bases and J lost 4 bases. The V gene's germline CDR1 is MNHEY and CDR2 SMNVEV (reference sequence). As for this clonotype: The target antigen is unknown.

The source is a man aged 18 to 30 who had mild COVID-19 (a few samples of this study predate the infection). Cell type and time point are not known. The chain employs TRBV27 and TRBJ1-1, with TRBD1 identical over 10 bases. Sequencing was performed on PBMCs or a T cell subset sorted from them (not recorded which). The CDR3 region is CASGFDRGPGTEAFF. The DNA for the CDR3 is TGTGCCAGCGGGTTTGACAGGGGGCCCGGCACTGAAGCTTTCTTT.